This T cell receptor (beta chain) was captured by sequencing in a study of shared clonotypes between healthy human individuals. Study-level results: Researchers sampled blood only, noting tissue repertoires likely differ.

Donors had no recently reported acute infections or vaccinations and were HIV-negative. About this clone itself: Its antigen remains unknown.

Trimming stripped 2 bases from V and 5 bases from J, with 6 bases between. CDR1 and CDR2 (germline): SGHTA, FQGNSA. The CDR3 is made up of 13 amino acids. The deep-level immunoSEQ assay was used. It was about 180 ng DNA, around 32,000 T cell genomes, that sorted-subset replicate PCRs used. The protocol was immunoSEQ multiplex PCR, while the TCRdb copy is restricted to in-frame clones and leaves out a portion. The table has fewer than 1.8 million clones, 97% to 99% seen once; the top ten hold approximately 0.4%. Source material: naive CD4+ T cells sorted from blood. Subset denoted: CD45RA+ positively selected. The sequence was obtained from a man aged 25-45 years in good health. The rearrangement uses TRBV7-2 and TRBJ2-2; D not certain. CDR3 region: CASSLMSTGELFF. The CDR3 DNA reads as TGTGCCAGCAGCTTAATGAGTACCGGGGAGCTGTTTTTT.